These T cell receptor beta chains were read from a single sample in a study of vaccination and CD4 T cells after COVID-19. Using its own MiXCR run on the PCR reads, TCRdb lists one record per CDR3 protein. The sample includes 35,000 to 45,000 distinct CDR3 sequences, 36% of them seen just once. Sequencing was performed on CD4+ T cells from blood, taken about 7 months after SARS-CoV-2 vaccination. The receptors come from a human donor who had recovered from COVID-19. Both conserved end residues are part of each CDR3. Fields, in order: J gene, clone size, D gene, V gene, CDR3 protein, CDR3 DNA. The D gene is left open where the match is weak. The size field is filled for only some rows; it gives once, few, many or a size class.

>TRBJ2-2|.|TRBD1|TRBV7-9
CASSQGQNANTGELFF
TGTGCCAGCAGCCAGGGACAGAACGCGAACACCGGGGAGCTGTTTTTT
>TRBJ1-2|few|.|TRBV6-5
CASSWGGDSYYGYTF
TGTGCCAGCAGTTGGGGGGGAGACAGCTACTATGGCTACACCTTC
>TRBJ2-7|.|.|TRBV29-1
CSVGGNYEQYF
TGCAGCGTCGGGGGCAACTACGAGCAGTACTTC
>TRBJ2-3|.|TRBD2|TRBV7-2
CASSLGAGGDTQYF
TGTGCCAGCAGCTTAGGTGCGGGGGGAGATACGCAGTATTTT
>TRBJ2-1|few|.|TRBV7-2
CASSPMSGSGEQFF
TGTGCCAGCAGCCCCATGTCCGGGAGTGGTGAGCAGTTCTTC
>TRBJ1-5|few|.|TRBV20-1
CSARDVRKIQPQHF
TGCAGTGCTAGAGATGTAAGGAAGATTCAGCCCCAGCATTTT
>TRBJ2-3|few|TRBD2|TRBV28
CASSSTSGSTDTQYF
TGTGCCAGCAGTTCTACTAGCGGGAGTACAGATACGCAGTATTTT
>TRBJ2-3|.|.|TRBV5-4
CASSIQRDTQYF
TGTGCCAGCAGCATACAGAGAGATACGCAGTATTTT
>TRBJ2-5|.|.|TRBV7-6
CASSLGGGAFQETQYF
TGTGCCAGCAGCTTAGGAGGCGGGGCGTTCCAAGAGACCCAGTACTTC
>TRBJ2-1|.|.|TRBV7-2
CASSFQGQAIRQFF
TGTGCCAGCAGTTTTCAGGGGCAGGCGATTCGGCAGTTCTTC
>TRBJ1-2|few|.|TRBV20-1
CSASGTVYGYTF
TGCAGTGCTAGCGGCACCGTCTATGGCTACACCTTC
>TRBJ1-2|few|.|TRBV28
CASSLDGTRGYTF
TGTGCCAGCAGTTTAGACGGAACCAGGGGCTACACCTTC
>TRBJ1-5|few|.|TRBV4-2
CASSPYRGAGWCQPQHF
TGTGCCAGCAGCCCGTATCGCGGGGCTGGGTGGTGTCAGCCCCAGCATTTT
>TRBJ2-7|few|.|TRBV28
CASRLSYEQYF
TGTGCCAGCAGACTCTCCTACGAGCAGTACTTC
>TRBJ2-7|.|TRBD1|TRBV3-1
CASSQDRTGTLYEQYF
TGTGCCAGCAGCCAAGACAGGACAGGGACTCTCTACGAGCAGTACTTC
>TRBJ2-5|.|.|TRBV7-7
CASSLIQGDKETQYF
TGTGCTAGCAGCTTAATTCAGGGCGATAAAGAGACCCAGTACTTC
>TRBJ1-5|.|TRBD1|TRBV28
CASGTVPGQGNQPQRF
TGTGCCAGCGGGACCGTACCGGGACAGGGGAATCAGCCCCAGCGTTTT
>TRBJ2-5|.|TRBD2|TRBV2
CASSRLAGGETQYF
TGTGCCAGCAGTAGACTAGCGGGAGGTGAGACCCAGTACTTC
>TRBJ2-3|.|.|TRBV7-8
CASSLVGEARGTDTQYF
TGTGCCAGCAGCTTAGTAGGGGAGGCTCGGGGCACAGATACGCAGTATTTT
>TRBJ2-7|few|.|TRBV27
CASSLSIGVYEQYF
TGTGCCAGCAGTTTAAGTATAGGGGTCTACGAGCAGTACTTC
>TRBJ1-2|.|.|TRBV29-1
CSARDGYGYTF
TGCAGCGCTCGCGACGGCTATGGCTACACCTTC
>TRBJ1-1|few|.|TRBV2
CASSEVLQGAFF
TGTGCCAGCAGTGAAGTTTTGCAGGGAGCTTTCTTT
>TRBJ2-7|.|TRBD2|TRBV29-1
CSVEILAGGYEQYF
TGCAGCGTTGAGATACTAGCGGGGGGCTACGAGCAGTACTTC
>TRBJ2-1|.|.|TRBV6-2/TRBV6-3
CASSDRPQREQFF
TGTGCCAGCAGCGACCGCCCTCAAAGAGAGCAGTTCTTC
>TRBJ2-7|.|.|TRBV25-1
CASSEYQGGEQYF
TGTGCCAGCAGTGAATATCAGGGAGGCGAGCAGTACTTC
>TRBJ1-5|few|.|TRBV28
CASSFPESYQPQHF
TGTGCCAGCAGTTTCCCAGAGTCCTATCAGCCCCAGCATTTT
>TRBJ2-5|.|.|TRBV24-1
CATSDPLERGETQYF
TGTGCCACCAGTGACCCCCTTGAGAGGGGGGAGACCCAGTACTTC
>TRBJ2-3|few|TRBD2|TRBV6-1
CASRGGGITDTQYF
TGTGCCAGCAGGGGCGGGGGGATCACAGATACGCAGTATTTT
>TRBJ2-3|many|.|TRBV7-9
CASSPELTQYF
TGTGCCAGCAGCCCCGAGCTTACGCAGTATTTT
>TRBJ1-1|once|.|TRBV6-5
CASSYSLTAVDTEAFF
TGTGCCAGCAGTTACTCGTTGACCGCGGTGGACACTGAAGCTTTCTTT
>TRBJ2-5|.|TRBD2|TRBV4-2
CASSSNPGTSGSRETQYF
TGTGCCAGCAGCTCTAACCCCGGGACTAGCGGGAGTAGAGAGACCCAGTACTTC
>TRBJ2-1|few|.|TRBV24-1
CATRNPGEGNEQFF
TGTGCCACAAGGAACCCAGGGGAGGGCAATGAGCAGTTCTTC
>TRBJ2-7|few|TRBD2|TRBV7-9
CASSPPSGRYEQYF
TGTGCCAGCAGCCCCCCTAGCGGGAGATACGAGCAGTACTTC